The rows below give T cell receptor beta chains drawn from one sample of a study of PD-1 blockade in classical Hodgkin lymphoma. Profiled with immunoSEQ multiplex PCR; TCRdb holds only in-frame clones, not every one. The data show roughly 15,000 clones, 65% seen once. The sequenced sample was peripheral blood mononuclear cells (PBMCs), obtained before the second cycle of nivolumab. These receptors all come from a human donor with classical Hodgkin lymphoma. Each CDR3 is given without its conserved first and last residue. Part of the rows lack a size; the others show once, few, many or a class for expanded clones.

size	V	J	CDR3
medium-sized	TRBV19	TRBJ1-5	ASSPPGQGSQPQH
few	TRBV19	TRBJ1-2	ASSAPYGGQYGYT
NA	TRBV2	TRBJ1-5	ASSEEGAPNQPQH
NA	TRBV15	TRBJ2-1	ATTPGGSSYNEQF
NA	TRBV11-1	TRBJ2-3	ASSLQGTTDTQY
NA	TRBV30	TRBJ2-7	AWSVSFYEQY
medium-sized	TRBV9	TRBJ1-2	ASSVGRGQGGHYGYT
NA	TRBV7-6	TRBJ2-5	ASSLLETQY
NA	TRBV2	TRBJ1-3	ASKGNSGNTIY
NA	TRBV6-5	TRBJ2-2	ASSYTRAGADGELF
NA	TRBV5-1	TRBJ2-1	ASNPNRGNEQF
NA	TRBV5-1	TRBJ1-6	ASRQGADSPLH
NA	TRBV28	TRBJ1-4	ASRHKGLATNEKLF
few	TRBV4-1	TRBJ2-7	ASSRYSGHSYEQY
NA	TRBV5-1	TRBJ1-2	ASSAVEGHYGYT
few	TRBV29-1	TRBJ2-1	SVFSGRASGEQF
NA	TRBV27	TRBJ2-5	ASSHRVGETQY
NA	TRBV27	TRBJ2-7	ASSGQSYEQY
once	TRBV19	TRBJ2-1	ASSTKANSYNEQF
NA	TRBV7-6	TRBJ2-3	ASSFSGLGTDTQY
NA	TRBV4-1	TRBJ1-4	ASSRSGGALHNEKLF
NA	TRBV29-1	TRBJ2-7	SAIQGSYEQY
NA	TRBV2	TRBJ1-5	ASRAVVNQPQH
few	TRBV6-6	TRBJ2-1	ASIAGLSSYNEQF
NA	TRBV30	TRBJ2-7	AWSRDRGYEQY
NA	TRBV4-2	TRBJ1-1	ASSQGLRVAYTEAF
NA	TRBV10-3	TRBJ2-7	AISESTSGPKY
NA	TRBV19	TRBJ1-2	ASSRGTVNYGYT
NA	TRBV18	TRBJ1-3	ASSPRPDSGNTIY
NA	TRBV6-5	TRBJ1-5	ASSRRRGLDQPQH
once	TRBV29-1	TRBJ1-1	SAGFMNTEAF
NA	TRBV13	TRBJ2-7	ASSNKWGRESYEQY
few	TRBV10-3	TRBJ2-7	AIAPTETYEQY
once	TRBV5-4	TRBJ2-1	ASSQSGRGGYNEQF
NA	TRBV5-6	TRBJ2-7	ASSLQRGIGEQY
NA	TRBV7-3	TRBJ2-5	ASSLGAGGLQETQY
NA	TRBV11-3	TRBJ2-2	ASSLILSPGAGELF
NA	TRBV18	TRBJ2-5	ACRGPSQETQY
NA	TRBV29-1	TRBJ2-1	SAFTSGSKSYNEQF
NA	TRBV18	TRBJ2-4	ASSPGLAGGVKNIQY
NA	TRBV19	TRBJ2-1	ASRKESGRTYNEQF
NA	TRBV27	TRBJ2-1	ASSSLAGGVYNEQF
few	TRBV7-6	TRBJ2-3	ASSPLGGPGTDTQY
few	TRBV28	TRBJ2-7	ASSFRGQGDFYEQY
NA	TRBV4-2	TRBJ2-5	ASSRGGVGETQY
NA	TRBV30	TRBJ2-7	AWSLQGWSYEQY
NA	TRBV28	TRBJ2-2	AIGGPANTGELF
NA	TRBV7-8	TRBJ1-3	ASSLARNSFSGNTIY
few	TRBV5-1	TRBJ2-7	ASSWKGDGASYEQY
NA	TRBV19	TRBJ2-7	ASSITGQGPYEQY
NA	TRBV9	TRBJ1-1	ASSAQDTEAF
NA	TRBV27	TRBJ1-6	ASSPSRDILH
NA	TRBV5-1	TRBJ2-5	ASSLEGFGETQY
NA	TRBV30	TRBJ2-3	AWSALAGGGTDTQY